This is a list of T cell receptor beta chains from one sample in a study of neurological immune-mediated disorders. One entry per CDR3 protein, called by TCRdb with MiXCR from the 5' RACE reads. The data hold about 120,000 distinct CDR3 sequences, with approximately 3.2% observed a single time. The sample consisted of PBMCs. The receptors derive from a woman aged 30 to 39 with multiple sclerosis. CDR3s include the opening cysteine and the closing phenylalanine or tryptophan. Each record gives: clone size, V gene, J gene, D gene, CDR3 protein, CDR3 DNA. D genes are given only for firm matches. Clone size is stated in some rows and not others, as once, few, many or a class when expanded.

size: many
V: TRBV5-1
J: TRBJ2-3
D: NA
CDR3: CASSSSPGAGAKDTQYF
DNA: TGCGCCAGCAGCTCCTCCCCCGGGGCAGGGGCTAAAGATACGCAGTATTTT

size: many
V: TRBV7-9
J: TRBJ2-2
D: TRBD1
CDR3: CASSSGTGATGELFF
DNA: TGTGCCAGCAGCTCCGGGACAGGGGCCACCGGGGAGCTGTTTTTT

size: many
V: TRBV20-1
J: TRBJ1-3
D: NA
CDR3: CSASGVGVGNTIYF
DNA: TGCAGTGCTAGTGGGGTTGGGGTTGGAAACACCATATATTTT

size: many
V: TRBV29-1
J: TRBJ2-7
D: NA
CDR3: CSVEDPYEQYF
DNA: TGCAGCGTTGAAGATCCCTACGAGCAGTACTTC

size: many
V: TRBV11-2
J: TRBJ1-1
D: NA
CDR3: CASSLTRETEAFF
DNA: TGTGCCAGCAGCTTGACCCGGGAGACTGAAGCTTTCTTT

size: many
V: TRBV9
J: TRBJ2-1
D: NA
CDR3: CASSPRGDYNEQFF
DNA: TGTGCCAGCAGCCCCCGGGGAGACTACAATGAGCAGTTCTTC

size: many
V: TRBV5-1
J: TRBJ1-1
D: TRBD1
CDR3: CASSSRQGAGTEAFF
DNA: TGCGCCAGCAGCTCTAGACAGGGGGCCGGCACTGAAGCTTTCTTT

size: NA
V: TRBV12-3/TRBV12-4
J: TRBJ1-5
D: NA
CDR3: CASSLGSRDGNQPQHF
DNA: TGTGCCAGCAGTTTAGGTTCGCGGGACGGAAATCAGCCCCAGCATTTT

size: many
V: TRBV5-6
J: TRBJ1-1
D: NA
CDR3: CASSLGVGGVNTEAFF
DNA: TGTGCCAGCAGCTTGGGTGTTGGCGGAGTGAACACTGAAGCTTTCTTT

size: many
V: TRBV6-5
J: TRBJ1-1
D: NA
CDR3: CASSIKQGGTEAFF
DNA: TGTGCCAGCAGTATTAAACAGGGCGGCACTGAAGCTTTCTTT

size: many
V: TRBV15
J: TRBJ1-1
D: NA
CDR3: CATSRAYSEAFF
DNA: TGTGCCACCAGCAGAGCTTACAGTGAAGCTTTCTTT

size: many
V: TRBV11-2
J: TRBJ2-1
D: TRBD2
CDR3: CASSLALAGVHEQFF
DNA: TGTGCCAGCAGCTTAGCGCTAGCGGGAGTTCATGAGCAGTTCTTC

size: many
V: TRBV3-1
J: TRBJ2-3
D: TRBD1
CDR3: CASSQRGPDTQYF
DNA: TGTGCCAGCAGCCAAAGGGGGCCAGATACGCAGTATTTT

size: many
V: TRBV7-8
J: TRBJ2-1
D: NA
CDR3: CASSLATEWFF
DNA: TGTGCCAGCAGCTTAGCGACAGAATGGTTCTTC

size: NA
V: TRBV4-3
J: TRBJ2-5
D: NA
CDR3: CASSQGRTGRGETQYF
DNA: TGCGCCAGCAGCCAGGGCCGGACAGGGAGGGGGGAGACCCAGTACTTC

size: many
V: TRBV12-3/TRBV12-4
J: TRBJ2-3
D: NA
CDR3: CASSLSGPTDTQYF
DNA: TGTGCCAGCAGTTTATCAGGGCCCACAGATACGCAGTATTTT

size: many
V: TRBV19
J: TRBJ1-1
D: NA
CDR3: CASSPPGVTEAFF
DNA: TGTGCCAGTAGCCCCCCGGGGGTCACTGAAGCTTTCTTT

size: many
V: TRBV7-9
J: TRBJ2-4
D: NA
CDR3: CASSSTHRSRELAKNIQYF
DNA: TGTGCCAGCAGCTCCACACACCGGAGCCGGGAACTAGCCAAAAACATTCAGTACTTC

size: many
V: TRBV12-3/TRBV12-4
J: TRBJ2-3
D: TRBD1
CDR3: CASSSQGGTDTQYF
DNA: TGTGCCAGCAGTTCACAGGGGGGAACAGATACGCAGTATTTT

size: many
V: TRBV6-6
J: TRBJ2-1
D: NA
CDR3: CASSYSTGRYNEQFF
DNA: TGTGCCAGCAGTTACTCGACGGGCAGATACAATGAGCAGTTCTTC

size: NA
V: TRBV7-8
J: TRBJ2-1
D: TRBD2
CDR3: CASSLVWGLAEGNEQFF
DNA: TGTGCCAGCAGCTTAGTCTGGGGACTAGCGGAGGGTAATGAGCAGTTCTTC

size: many
V: TRBV15
J: TRBJ1-3
D: NA
CDR3: CATSKKGLGNTIYF
DNA: TGTGCCACCAGCAAAAAGGGGCTCGGAAACACCATATATTTT

size: few
V: TRBV7-2
J: TRBJ1-2
D: NA
CDR3: CASSLLEFHSSGYTF
DNA: TGTGCCAGCAGCTTATTGGAGTTTCATTCGAGTGGCTACACCTTC

size: many
V: TRBV16
J: TRBJ2-7
D: NA
CDR3: CASSRTYEQYF
DNA: TGTGCCAGCAGCCGTACCTACGAGCAGTACTTC

size: many
V: TRBV12-3/TRBV12-4
J: TRBJ1-2
D: NA
CDR3: CASSLNDGRYGYTF
DNA: TGTGCCAGCAGTTTAAATGACGGTCGTTACGGCTACACCTTC

size: few
V: TRBV20-1
J: TRBJ2-7
D: NA
CDR3: CSARDFINSSYEQYF
DNA: TGCAGTGCTAGAGATTTTATTAACAGCTCCTACGAGCAGTACTTC

size: many
V: TRBV5-1
J: TRBJ2-2
D: NA
CDR3: CASSQGDTGELFF
DNA: TGCGCCAGCAGCCAGGGAGACACCGGGGAGCTGTTTTTT

size: many
V: TRBV5-1
J: TRBJ2-3
D: NA
CDR3: CASSLAREHTDTQYF
DNA: TGCGCCAGCAGCTTGGCCCGGGAGCACACAGATACGCAGTATTTT

size: many
V: TRBV7-2
J: TRBJ2-6
D: NA
CDR3: CASSLVGSASGANVLTF
DNA: TGTGCCAGCAGCTTAGTAGGGTCGGCCTCTGGGGCCAACGTCCTGACTTTC

size: many
V: TRBV20-1
J: TRBJ1-1
D: NA
CDR3: CSARGLRGGDTEAFF
DNA: TGCAGTGCTAGAGGCCTGAGGGGAGGGGACACTGAAGCTTTCTTT

size: many
V: TRBV10-1
J: TRBJ2-1
D: TRBD2
CDR3: CASSAGLAVEQFF
DNA: TGCGCCAGCAGTGCGGGACTAGCGGTCGAGCAGTTCTTC

size: few
V: TRBV20-1
J: TRBJ1-6
D: NA
CDR3: CSARLGYSPLHF
DNA: TGCAGTGCTAGATTAGGGTATTCACCCCTCCACTTT

size: many
V: TRBV27
J: TRBJ1-1
D: NA
CDR3: CASSFRARGTEAFF
DNA: TGTGCCAGCAGTTTTCGGGCGAGAGGCACTGAAGCTTTCTTT

size: many
V: TRBV7-8
J: TRBJ2-1
D: TRBD2
CDR3: CASSLGRAGVRNEQFF
DNA: TGTGCCAGCAGCTTAGGGCGAGCGGGAGTAAGAAATGAGCAGTTCTTC

size: NA
V: TRBV6-5
J: TRBJ2-1
D: TRBD2
CDR3: CASSQLAQGAEQFF
DNA: TGTGCCAGCAGTCAACTAGCGCAAGGTGCTGAGCAGTTCTTC

size: many
V: TRBV7-8
J: TRBJ2-7
D: NA
CDR3: CASSHESRAEQYF
DNA: TGTGCCAGCAGCCATGAGAGCAGGGCGGAGCAGTACTTC

size: many
V: TRBV5-1
J: TRBJ2-1
D: TRBD2
CDR3: CASSFGSGTTQYNEQFF
DNA: TGCGCCAGCAGCTTTGGTTCCGGGACTACGCAATACAATGAGCAGTTCTTC

size: few
V: TRBV20-1
J: TRBJ1-4
D: NA
CDR3: CSARGGALAEKLFF
DNA: TGCAGTGCTAGGGGGGGGGCCTTGGCTGAAAAACTGTTTTTT

size: many
V: TRBV24-1
J: TRBJ1-1
D: NA
CDR3: CATSDSPEGGGRDTEAFF
DNA: TGTGCCACCAGTGATTCCCCGGAAGGGGGAGGTCGGGACACTGAAGCTTTCTTT

size: many
V: TRBV27
J: TRBJ1-1
D: NA
CDR3: CASSLSAVVWGGTEAFF
DNA: TGTGCCAGCAGTTTATCGGCGGTTGTCTGGGGTGGCACTGAAGCTTTCTTT

size: many
V: TRBV4-3
J: TRBJ1-1
D: TRBD1
CDR3: CASSQDSGTGGSEAFF
DNA: TGCGCCAGCAGCCAAGATTCAGGGACAGGGGGTTCTGAAGCTTTCTTT

size: many
V: TRBV12-3/TRBV12-4
J: TRBJ1-2
D: NA
CDR3: CASSSLDRDYGYTF
DNA: TGTGCCAGCAGTTCGTTGGACAGAGACTATGGCTACACCTTC

size: many
V: TRBV20-1
J: TRBJ2-5
D: TRBD2
CDR3: CSARVIPGLAGFNEETQYF
DNA: TGCAGTGCTAGAGTCATCCCGGGACTAGCGGGGTTTAACGAAGAGACCCAGTACTTC

size: many
V: TRBV20-1
J: TRBJ2-2
D: NA
CDR3: CSALADQNTGELFF
DNA: TGCAGTGCTTTAGCGGACCAGAACACCGGGGAGCTGTTTTTT

size: few
V: TRBV20-1
J: TRBJ2-7
D: NA
CDR3: CSARGGLGEQYF
DNA: TGCAGTGCTAGAGGGGGTCTCGGCGAGCAGTACTTC

size: many
V: TRBV11-2
J: TRBJ2-1
D: NA
CDR3: CASSLVLEQFF
DNA: TGTGCCAGCAGCTTAGTTCTTGAGCAGTTCTTC

size: many
V: TRBV6-5
J: TRBJ2-5
D: NA
CDR3: CASSYSDSRGETQYF
DNA: TGTGCCAGCAGTTACTCCGACAGCAGGGGAGAGACCCAGTACTTC

size: many
V: TRBV20-1
J: TRBJ2-2
D: TRBD2
CDR3: CSASVLAGGNTGELFF
DNA: TGCAGTGCTAGCGTCCTAGCGGGGGGAAACACCGGGGAGCTGTTTTTT